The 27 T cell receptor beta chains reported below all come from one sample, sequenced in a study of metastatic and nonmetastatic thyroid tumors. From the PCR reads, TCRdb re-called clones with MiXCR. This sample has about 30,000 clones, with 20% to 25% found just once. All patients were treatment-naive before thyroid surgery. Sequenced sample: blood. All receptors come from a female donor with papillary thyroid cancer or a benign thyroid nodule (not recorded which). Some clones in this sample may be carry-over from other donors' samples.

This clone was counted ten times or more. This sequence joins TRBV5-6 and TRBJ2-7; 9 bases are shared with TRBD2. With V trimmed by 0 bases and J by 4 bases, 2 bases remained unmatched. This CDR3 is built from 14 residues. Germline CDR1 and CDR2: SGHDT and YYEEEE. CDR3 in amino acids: CASSLGLAVYEQYF. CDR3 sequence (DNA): TGTGCCAGCAGCTTGGGACTAGCGGTTTACGAGCAGTACTTC.

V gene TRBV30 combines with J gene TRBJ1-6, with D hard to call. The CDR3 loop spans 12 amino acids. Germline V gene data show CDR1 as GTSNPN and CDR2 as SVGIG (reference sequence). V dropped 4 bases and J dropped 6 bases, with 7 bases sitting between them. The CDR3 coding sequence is TGTGCCTGGACCTGTTGTAATTCACCCCTCCACTTT. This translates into CAWTCCNSPLHF.

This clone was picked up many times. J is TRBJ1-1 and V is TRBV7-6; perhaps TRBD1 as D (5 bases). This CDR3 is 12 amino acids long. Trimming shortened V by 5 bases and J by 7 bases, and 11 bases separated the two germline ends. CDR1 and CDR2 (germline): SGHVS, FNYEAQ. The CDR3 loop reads CASSPGWGEAFF. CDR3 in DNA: TGTGCCAGCAGCCCAGGGTGGGGTGAAGCTTTCTTT.

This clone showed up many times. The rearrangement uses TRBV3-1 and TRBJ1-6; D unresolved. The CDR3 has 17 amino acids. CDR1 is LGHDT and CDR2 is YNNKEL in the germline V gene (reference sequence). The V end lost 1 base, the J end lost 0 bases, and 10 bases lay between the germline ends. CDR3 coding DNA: TGTGCCAGCAGCCAAGTTGTCACGAGCTCCTATAATTCACCCCTCCACTTT. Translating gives CASSQVVTSSYNSPLHF.

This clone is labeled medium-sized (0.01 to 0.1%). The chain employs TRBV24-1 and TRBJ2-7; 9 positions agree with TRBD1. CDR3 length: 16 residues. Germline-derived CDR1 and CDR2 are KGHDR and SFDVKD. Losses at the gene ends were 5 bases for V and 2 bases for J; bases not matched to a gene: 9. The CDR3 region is CATSASLGTGTYEQYF. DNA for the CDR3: TGTGCCACCAGTGCCTCCCTCGGGACAGGGACCTACGAGCAGTACTTC.

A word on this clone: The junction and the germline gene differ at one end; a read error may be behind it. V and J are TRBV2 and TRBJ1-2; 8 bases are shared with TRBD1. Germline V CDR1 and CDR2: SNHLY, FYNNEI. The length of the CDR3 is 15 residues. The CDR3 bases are TGTGCCAGAAGTGCCTGGACAGGGTCGGCCTATGGCTACACCTTC. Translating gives CARSAWTGSAYGYTF.

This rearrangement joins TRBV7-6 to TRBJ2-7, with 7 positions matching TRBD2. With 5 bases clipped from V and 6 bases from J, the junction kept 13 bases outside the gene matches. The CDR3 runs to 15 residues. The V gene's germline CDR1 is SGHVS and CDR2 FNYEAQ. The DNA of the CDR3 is TGTGCCAGCAGCCCGCTAGCGGTGGGGCCGGGCGAGCAGTACTTC. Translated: CASSPLAVGPGEQYF.

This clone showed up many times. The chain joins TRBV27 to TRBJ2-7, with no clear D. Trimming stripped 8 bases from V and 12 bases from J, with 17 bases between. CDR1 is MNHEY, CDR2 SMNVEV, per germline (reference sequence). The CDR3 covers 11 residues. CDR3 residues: CASGYDKEWYF. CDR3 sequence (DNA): TGTGCCAGCGGATACGATAAGGAGTGGTACTTC.

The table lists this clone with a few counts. The DNA for the CDR3 is TGTGCCAGCAACTATCTACCTACAGGGGGACCTCGGGTTAGGACCCAGTACTTC. It is translated as CASNYLPTGGPRVRTQYF. The chain carries TRBV6-1 and TRBJ2-5, with 8 bases that match TRBD1. Germline CDR1 reads MNHNS; CDR2 reads SASEGT. Trimming cost V 7 bases and J 7 bases; bases outside gene matches: 23. The CDR3 covers 18 residues.

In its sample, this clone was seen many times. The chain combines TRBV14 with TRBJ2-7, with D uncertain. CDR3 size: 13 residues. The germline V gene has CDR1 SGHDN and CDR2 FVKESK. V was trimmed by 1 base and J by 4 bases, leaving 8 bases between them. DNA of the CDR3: TGTGCCAGCAGCCAAGGACGCCTTTACGAGCAGTACTTC. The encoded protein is CASSQGRLYEQYF.

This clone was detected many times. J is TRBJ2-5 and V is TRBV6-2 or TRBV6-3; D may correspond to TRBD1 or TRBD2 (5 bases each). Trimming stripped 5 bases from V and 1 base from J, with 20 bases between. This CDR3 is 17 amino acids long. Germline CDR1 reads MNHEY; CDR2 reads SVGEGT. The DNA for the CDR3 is TGTGCCAGCAGTACGATACACCCCGCCGGGGCCCAAGAGACCCAGTACTTC. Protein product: CASSTIHPAGAQETQYF.

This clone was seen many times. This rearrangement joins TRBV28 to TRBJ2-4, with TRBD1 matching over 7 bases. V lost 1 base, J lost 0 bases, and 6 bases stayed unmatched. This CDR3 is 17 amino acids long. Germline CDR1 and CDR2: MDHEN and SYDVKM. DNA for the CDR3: TGTGCCAGCAGTTTATTAGGGGACAGACAAGCCAAAAACATTCAGTACTTC. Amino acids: CASSLLGDRQAKNIQYF.

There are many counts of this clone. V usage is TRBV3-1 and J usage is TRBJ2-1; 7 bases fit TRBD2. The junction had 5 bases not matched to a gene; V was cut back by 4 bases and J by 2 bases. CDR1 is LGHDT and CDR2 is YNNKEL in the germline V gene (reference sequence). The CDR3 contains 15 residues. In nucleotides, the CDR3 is TGTGCCAGCAGCCCTCGGACTAGAACCTACAATGAGCAGTTCTTC. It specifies CASSPRTRTYNEQFF.

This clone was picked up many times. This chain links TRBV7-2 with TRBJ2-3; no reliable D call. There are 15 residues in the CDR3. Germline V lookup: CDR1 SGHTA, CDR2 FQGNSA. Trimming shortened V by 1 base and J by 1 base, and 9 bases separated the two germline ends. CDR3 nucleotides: TGTGCCAGCAGCTTAGTAGGTATCGGCACAGATACGCAGTATTTT. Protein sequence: CASSLVGIGTDTQYF.

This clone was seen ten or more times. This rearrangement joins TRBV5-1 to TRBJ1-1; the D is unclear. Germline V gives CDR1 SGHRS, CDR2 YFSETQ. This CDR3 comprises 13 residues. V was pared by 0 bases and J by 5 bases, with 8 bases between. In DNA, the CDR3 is TGCGCCAGCAGCTTGGAGTTGGAAACTGAAGCTTTCTTT. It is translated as CASSLELETEAFF.

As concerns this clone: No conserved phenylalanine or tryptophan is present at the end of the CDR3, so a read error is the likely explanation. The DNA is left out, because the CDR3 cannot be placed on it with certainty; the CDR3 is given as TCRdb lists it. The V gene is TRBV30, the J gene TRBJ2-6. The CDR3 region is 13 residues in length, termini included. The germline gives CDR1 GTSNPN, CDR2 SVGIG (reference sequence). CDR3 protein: CAWTNAGANVMTL.

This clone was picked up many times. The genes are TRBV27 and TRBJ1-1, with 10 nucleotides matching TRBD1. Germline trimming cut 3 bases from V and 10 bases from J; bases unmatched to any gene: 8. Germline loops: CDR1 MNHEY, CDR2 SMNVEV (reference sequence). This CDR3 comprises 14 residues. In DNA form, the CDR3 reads TGTGCCAGCAGTTTTTCAGGACAGGGGGGCCCAGCTTTCTTT. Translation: CASSFSGQGGPAFF.

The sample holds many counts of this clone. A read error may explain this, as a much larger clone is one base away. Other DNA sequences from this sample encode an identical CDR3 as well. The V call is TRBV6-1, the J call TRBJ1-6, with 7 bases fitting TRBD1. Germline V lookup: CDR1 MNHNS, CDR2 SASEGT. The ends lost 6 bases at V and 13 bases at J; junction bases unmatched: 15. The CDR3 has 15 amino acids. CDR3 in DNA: TGTGCCAGCAGGCGAACAGACAGGGCCCTCTTGCCCCTCCACTTT. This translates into CASRRTDRALLPLHF.

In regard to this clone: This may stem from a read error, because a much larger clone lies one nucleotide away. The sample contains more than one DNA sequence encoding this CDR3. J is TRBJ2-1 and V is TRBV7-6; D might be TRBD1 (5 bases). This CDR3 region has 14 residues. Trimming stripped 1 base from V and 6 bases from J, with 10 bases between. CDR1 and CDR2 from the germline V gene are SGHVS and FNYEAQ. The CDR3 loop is CASSLGQGANEQFF. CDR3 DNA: TGTGCCAGCAGCTTAGGTCAGGGTGCCAATGAGCAGTTCTTC.

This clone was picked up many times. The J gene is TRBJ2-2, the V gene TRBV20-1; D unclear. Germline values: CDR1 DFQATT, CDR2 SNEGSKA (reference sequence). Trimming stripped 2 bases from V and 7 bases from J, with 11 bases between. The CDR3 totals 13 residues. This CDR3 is CSARHSVGGELFF. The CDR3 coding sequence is TGCAGTGCTAGACATAGTGTTGGCGGGGAGCTGTTTTTT.

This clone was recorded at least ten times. The CDR3 DNA reads TGTGCCAGCACTACATCCGGGACAGCTTACAATGAGCAGTTCTTC. The encoded protein is CASTTSGTAYNEQFF. The chain links TRBV27 to TRBJ2-1, with 7 bases identical to TRBD1. V gave up 7 bases and J gave up 4 bases; unmatched junction bases: 10. CDR1 MNHEY and CDR2 SMNVEV come from the germline V gene (reference sequence). The CDR3 has 15 amino acids.

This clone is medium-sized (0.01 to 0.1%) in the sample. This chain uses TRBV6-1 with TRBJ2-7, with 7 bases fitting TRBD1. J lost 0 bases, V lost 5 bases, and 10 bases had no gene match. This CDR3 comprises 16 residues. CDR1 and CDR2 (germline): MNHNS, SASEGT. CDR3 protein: CASSWIRTGLSYEQYF. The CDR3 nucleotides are TGTGCCAGCAGTTGGATTCGGACAGGCCTCTCCTACGAGCAGTACTTC.

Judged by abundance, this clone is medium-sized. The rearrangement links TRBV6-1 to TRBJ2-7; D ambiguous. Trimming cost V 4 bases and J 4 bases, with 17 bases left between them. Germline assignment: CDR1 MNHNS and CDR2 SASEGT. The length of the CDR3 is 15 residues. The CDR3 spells CASSARTNLNYEQYF. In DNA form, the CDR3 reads TGTGCCAGCAGTGCTCGGACCAACCTTAATTACGAGCAGTACTTC.

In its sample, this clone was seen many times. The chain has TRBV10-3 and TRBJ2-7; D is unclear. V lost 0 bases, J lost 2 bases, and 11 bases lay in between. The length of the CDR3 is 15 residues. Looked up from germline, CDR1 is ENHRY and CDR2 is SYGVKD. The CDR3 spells CAISESSTTAYEQYF. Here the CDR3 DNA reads TGTGCCATCAGTGAGTCGTCAACTACCGCCTACGAGCAGTACTTC.

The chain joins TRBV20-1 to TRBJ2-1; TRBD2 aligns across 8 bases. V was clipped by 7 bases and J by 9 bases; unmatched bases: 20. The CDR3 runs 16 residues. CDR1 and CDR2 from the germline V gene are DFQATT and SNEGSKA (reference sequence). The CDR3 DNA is TGCAGTGTCATCTTGGGGGGATCCGGACTAGCTGCTGAGCAGTTCTTC. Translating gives CSVILGGSGLAAEQFF.

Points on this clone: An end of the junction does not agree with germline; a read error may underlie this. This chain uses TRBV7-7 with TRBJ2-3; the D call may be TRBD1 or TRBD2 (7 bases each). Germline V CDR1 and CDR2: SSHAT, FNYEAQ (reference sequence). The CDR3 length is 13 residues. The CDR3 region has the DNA TGTGCTAGCATCATCAGGGGGGGAGATACGCAGTATTTT. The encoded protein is CASIIRGGDTQYF.

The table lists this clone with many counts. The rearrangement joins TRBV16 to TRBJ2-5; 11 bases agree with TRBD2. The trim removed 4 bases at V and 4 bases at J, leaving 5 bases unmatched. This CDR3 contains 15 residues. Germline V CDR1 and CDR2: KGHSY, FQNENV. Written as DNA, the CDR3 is TGTGCCAGCAGCCGGAGAGGACTAGCGGGAGAGACCCAGTACTTC. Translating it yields CASSRRGLAGETQYF.